The rows below give T cell receptor beta chains drawn from one sample of a study of graft-versus-host responses after intestinal transplantation. Sequencing was performed with immunoSEQ multiplex PCR; in TCRdb, only in-frame clones are kept and a portion is missing. The sample consists of 9,500 to 15,000 clones, 93% of them appearing once. The sequencing used PBMCs, collected just under 110 days after intestinal transplant. These receptors originate from a human patient who received an intestinal transplant, so some T cells may come from the graft donor. CDR3s include the opening cysteine and the closing phenylalanine or tryptophan. Fields, in order: V gene, J gene, clone size, D gene, CDR3 protein, CDR3 DNA. The D gene is left open where the match is weak. A row's size may be missing; if present it is once, few, many or a size class.

TRBV12-5	TRBJ1-2	.	TRBD1	CASGSGTGLYGYTF	TGTGCTAGTGGTTCCGGGACAGGGCTCTATGGCTACACCTTC
TRBV28	TRBJ2-1	.	.	CASSLPLTEQFF	TGTGCCAGCAGCCTGCCGCTCACCGAGCAGTTCTTC
TRBV5-1	TRBJ2-1	.	TRBD2	CASSLADDSGVSSYNEQFF	TGCGCCAGCAGCTTGGCGGATGATAGCGGGGTGAGCTCCTACAATGAGCAGTTCTTC
TRBV15	TRBJ2-6	.	.	CATGCSGANVLTF	TGTGCCACCGGGTGCTCTGGGGCCAACGTCCTGACTTTC
TRBV21-1	TRBJ2-4	few	.	CASSRPLATARKNIQYF	TGTGCCAGCAGCAGACCGCTAGCTACAGCAAGAAAAAACATTCAGTACTTC
TRBV6-5	TRBJ1-3	few	TRBD1	CASSYYGTDGNTIYF	TGTGCCAGCAGTTACTATGGGACAGATGGAAACACCATATATTTT
TRBV5-4	TRBJ2-2	once	.	CASSLGQPTGELFF	TGTGCCAGCAGCTTAGGACAGCCAACCGGGGAGCTGTTTTTT
TRBV25-1	TRBJ2-7	.	.	CASSEAGLRSEQYF	TGTGCCAGCAGTGAAGCCGGACTCCGCTCCGAGCAGTACTTC
TRBV6-5	TRBJ1-5	.	.	CASSPDSSYQPQHF	TGTGCCAGCAGCCCGGACAGTTCCTATCAGCCCCAGCATTTT
TRBV5-1	TRBJ2-1	few	TRBD2	CASSMGLAGGPSYNEQFF	TGCGCCAGCAGCATGGGACTAGCGGGAGGGCCCTCCTACAATGAGCAGTTCTTC
TRBV9	TRBJ2-1	.	TRBD2	CASSVAPGTSGWGLSEQFF	TGTGCCAGCAGCGTAGCCCCAGGGACTAGCGGGTGGGGTCTTAGTGAGCAGTTCTTC
TRBV23-1	TRBJ2-2	.	TRBD1	CASRQGATGELFF	TGCGCCAGCAGACAGGGGGCGACCGGGGAGCTGTTTTTT
TRBV6-5	TRBJ2-7	.	.	CASGGQSYEQYF	TGTGCCAGCGGCGGACAGTCCTACGAGCAGTACTTC
TRBV6-1	TRBJ1-4	.	.	CASSNRVTNEKLFF	TGTGCCAGCAGTAACAGGGTCACTAATGAAAAACTGTTTTTT
TRBV6-4	TRBJ2-3	.	TRBD2	CASSELAGGGETDTQYF	TGTGCCAGCAGCGAACTAGCGGGAGGAGGGGAGACAGATACGCAGTATTTT
TRBV12-5	TRBJ1-3	.	.	CASGLGQGTPVSGNTIYF	TGTGCTAGTGGTTTGGGGCAGGGGACTCCTGTCTCTGGAAACACCATATATTTT
TRBV30	TRBJ1-5	.	TRBD1	CAWSPNTGGDQPQHF	TGTGCCTGGAGTCCTAATACAGGGGGGGATCAGCCCCAGCATTTT
TRBV7-8	TRBJ1-1	.	.	CASGYGNTEAFF	TGTGCCAGCGGGTATGGGAACACTGAAGCTTTCTTT
TRBV4-2	TRBJ2-1	.	.	CASSLRVAEVRSYNEQFF	TGTGCCAGCAGCCTCCGGGTAGCGGAGGTGAGGTCCTACAATGAGCAGTTCTTC
TRBV2	TRBJ2-1	.	TRBD2	CASLRAGAVGVYNEQFF	TGTGCCAGCCTAAGGGCGGGAGCCGTCGGGGTTTACAATGAGCAGTTCTTC
TRBV4-1	TRBJ2-7	.	TRBD2	CASSQAPPGLVDYEQYF	TGCGCCAGCAGCCAAGCTCCTCCGGGACTAGTAGACTACGAGCAGTACTTC
TRBV19	TRBJ1-1	.	.	CASSTPRGSGTEAFF	TGTGCCAGTAGTACCCCCAGGGGTTCGGGCACTGAAGCTTTCTTT
TRBV18	TRBJ1-1	.	.	CASSLSRDLNTEAFF	TGTGCCAGCTCCCTCTCAAGGGATCTGAACACTGAAGCTTTCTTT
TRBV15	TRBJ2-1	few	.	CATSSARRLWYNEQFF	TGTGCCACCTCCTCGGCACGTCGTCTGTGGTACAATGAGCAGTTCTTC
TRBV27	TRBJ2-1	once	TRBD2	CASSPRTSGDNEQFF	TGTGCCAGCAGTCCCAGGACTAGCGGGGACAATGAGCAGTTCTTC
TRBV15	TRBJ1-3	.	.	CATSRDYSAGERNTIYF	TGTGCCACCAGCAGAGATTATTCGGCAGGGGAGCGGAACACCATATATTTT
TRBV6-1	TRBJ2-7	.	.	CASSGDRTTGLYEQYF	TGTGCCAGCAGTGGGGACCGGACCACAGGGCTCTACGAGCAGTACTTC
TRBV10-2	TRBJ2-1	.	TRBD2	CASVGGGLGDNEQFF	TGCGCCAGCGTGGGTGGGGGACTAGGAGACAATGAGCAGTTCTTC
TRBV7-3	TRBJ2-1	.	.	CASSLELRLGDEQFF	TGTGCCAGCAGCTTAGAGTTACGGCTGGGGGATGAGCAGTTCTTC
TRBV29-1	TRBJ1-2	.	TRBD1	CSASGTGGSNYGYTF	TGCAGCGCCTCCGGGACAGGGGGTTCCAACTATGGCTACACCTTC
TRBV5-1	TRBJ2-7	.	TRBD2	CAGSFSFSGRSGSYEQYF	TGCGCCGGCAGCTTTTCTTTTAGCGGGAGGTCGGGCTCCTACGAGCAGTACTTC
TRBV27	TRBJ2-7	.	.	CASSLQGSEQYF	TGTGCCAGCAGTTTACAGGGCAGCGAGCAGTACTTC
TRBV9	TRBJ1-1	.	.	CASSAGDMNTEAFF	TGTGCCAGCAGCGCGGGGGATATGAACACTGAAGCTTTCTTT
TRBV4-1	TRBJ2-3	.	.	CASSLSEALYPDTQYF	TGCGCCAGCAGCCTCTCCGAGGCCCTATACCCGGATACGCAGTATTTT
TRBV29-1	TRBJ1-2	.	.	CSVEDGVGHGYTF	TGCAGCGTTGAAGATGGAGTGGGCCATGGCTACACCTTC
TRBV28	TRBJ1-1	.	.	CASSFDWGRTEAFF	TGTGCCAGCAGTTTCGACTGGGGTAGAACTGAAGCTTTCTTT
TRBV2	TRBJ2-1	.	.	CASREGGSSYNEQFF	TGTGCCAGCAGAGAAGGTGGGAGCTCCTACAATGAGCAGTTCTTC
TRBV7-9	TRBJ2-1	.	TRBD2	CASSLVVRLAGVSYNEQFF	TGTGCCAGCAGCTTAGTAGTACGGCTAGCGGGAGTATCCTACAATGAGCAGTTCTTC
TRBV7-6	TRBJ2-3	.	TRBD2	CASSPILAGDADTQYF	TGTGCCAGCAGCCCCATACTAGCGGGAGATGCAGATACGCAGTATTTT
TRBV10-1	TRBJ2-7	.	TRBD1	CASTSPRDRGLHEQYF	TGCGCCAGCACTTCCCCCCGGGACAGGGGGCTGCACGAGCAGTACTTC
TRBV2	TRBJ2-1	once	.	CASSESLYNEQFF	TGTGCCAGCAGTGAAAGCCTCTACAATGAGCAGTTCTTC
TRBV27	TRBJ1-2	.	.	CASSLAGGHTSNYGYTF	TGTGCCAGCAGTTTGGCGGGGGGACACACCTCTAACTATGGCTACACCTTC
TRBV11-3	TRBJ2-7	.	TRBD1	CASSVGGGQGSYEQYF	TGTGCCAGCAGCGTCGGCGGTGGACAGGGTTCTTACGAGCAGTACTTC
TRBV25-1	TRBJ1-2	.	.	CASRADISPYGYTF	TGTGCCAGCAGGGCAGATATATCCCCTTATGGCTACACCTTC
TRBV6-5	TRBJ2-7	.	.	CASSEAISYEQYF	TGTGCCAGCAGTGAGGCAATTTCCTACGAGCAGTACTTC
TRBV5-6	TRBJ1-1	.	TRBD1	CASSIGVGQGVLEAFF	TGTGCCAGCAGCATTGGGGTCGGACAGGGGGTTCTGGAAGCTTTCTTT
TRBV12-2	TRBJ2-7	.	.	CASRITRGLAGVGEQYF	TGTGCAAGTCGGATAACAAGAGGACTAGCGGGAGTTGGCGAGCAGTACTTC
TRBV6-1	TRBJ2-7	.	.	CASSPRDRYYEQYF	TGTGCCAGCAGTCCCCGGGACCGATACTACGAGCAGTACTTC
TRBV27	TRBJ2-3	once	.	CASSLRGALRSDTQYF	TGTGCCAGCAGTTTAAGGGGGGCCCTTCGTTCAGATACGCAGTATTTT
TRBV6-6	TRBJ1-1	.	.	CASSTPWQRNTEAFF	TGTGCCAGCAGTACCCCTTGGCAGCGGAACACTGAAGCTTTCTTT
TRBV7-6	TRBJ2-7	.	TRBD1	CASSSGQTSYEQYF	TGTGCCAGCAGCTCGGGACAGACATCCTACGAGCAGTACTTC
TRBV15	TRBJ1-1	.	.	CATSRERAGLNTEAFF	TGTGCCACCAGCAGAGAACGCGCAGGGCTGAACACTGAAGCTTTCTTT